This T cell receptor (beta chain) was identified in a study of cytomegalovirus exposure and HLA in healthy donors. As regards this clone: The antigen is undetermined.

General study points: A later analysis linked a missense DCLRE1C variant to TCR beta V- and J-gene trimming.

V was cut by 6 bases and J by 3 bases, with 13 bases left in between. Per the germline V gene, CDR1 is SGHTS and CDR2 is YDEGEE. This CDR3 comprises 14 residues. The PCR ran on 60 Vbeta and 13 Jbeta primers. Data came from immunoSEQ multiplex PCR; TCRdb stores just in-frame clones and leaves some out. The sample has 150,000 to 200,000 clones, around 79% seen once. The genes are TRBV5-8 and TRBJ1-5; TRBD1 might be the D (5 bases). This TCR was sampled from a male donor in good health and CMV-seropositive. Material: PBMCs. CDR3 DNA sequence: TGTGCCAGCAAATGGGAAGGGGACAATCAGCCCCAGCATTTT. It specifies CASKWEGDNQPQHF.